What follows are 22 T cell receptor beta chains derived from one specimen sequenced in a study of blood T cell repertoires in COVID-19. The data were produced by immunoSEQ multiplex PCR, yet TCRdb's version contains in-frame clones alone and is incomplete. This repertoire shows 200,000 or so clones, around 80% found once; its top ten account for 4.5% to 7%. Sequencing used peripheral blood. The receptors here all came from a woman aged 65 to 85 with acute or convalescent COVID-19.

V is TRBV27 and J is TRBJ2-6; D is unclear. V was cut by 2 bases and J by 0 bases, with 2 bases left in between. Germline V gives CDR1 MNHEY, CDR2 SMNVEV (reference sequence). The CDR3 contains 14 residues. CDR3 in amino acids: CASSLLSGANVLTF. CDR3 sequence (DNA): TGTGCCAGCAGTTTACTCTCTGGGGCCAACGTCCTGACTTTC. Based on the CDR3 plus reference TRBV27 and TRBJ2-6, the full variable domain is EAQVTQNPRYLITVTGKKLTVTCSQNMNHEYMSWYRQDPGLGLRQIYYSMNVEVTDKGDVPEGYKVSRKEKRNFPLILESPSPNQTSLYFCASSLLSGANVLTFGAGSRLTVL.

This clone has a single count. The chain joins TRBV7-9 to TRBJ2-1; D is perhaps TRBD2 (6 bases). The germline V and J ends were trimmed by 4 bases and 0 bases, with 13 bases remaining between them. Germline V gene sequence: CDR1 SEHNR, CDR2 FQNEAQ (reference sequence). This CDR3 comprises 16 residues. This CDR3 reads CASSSPGGDSYNEQFF. In DNA form, the CDR3 reads TGTGCCAGCAGCTCCCCCGGGGGTGACTCCTACAATGAGCAGTTCTTC.

In regard to this clone: One junction end disagrees with the germline gene, perhaps due to a read error. The chain combines TRBV5-4 with TRBJ2-7, with 9 positions matching TRBD2. CDR1 is SGHNT, CDR2 YYREEE, per germline (reference sequence). The CDR3 length is 15 residues. This CDR3 reads CASSLGTSKAYEQYF. In nucleotides, the CDR3 is TGTGCCAGCAGTTTGGGGACTAGCAAGGCCTACGAGCAGTACTTC. Looking up the rest from reference TRBV5-4 and TRBJ2-7 gives the full variable domain: ETGVTQSPTHLIKTRGQQVTLRCSSQSGHNTVSWYQQALGQGPQFIFQYYREEENGRGNFPPRFSGLQFPNYSSELNVNALELDDSALYLCASSLGTSKAYEQYFGPGTRLTVT.

This chain uses TRBV6-5 with TRBJ1-2, with D uncertain. The germline CDR1 and CDR2 sequences are MNHEY and SVGAGI. There are 13 residues in the CDR3. The V and J ends lost 7 bases and 1 base respectively, with 10 bases between them. CDR3 sequence (DNA): TGTGCCAGCATTCTGGCCCTTAACTATGGCTACACCTTC. Protein: CASILALNYGYTF.

The rearrangement uses TRBV7-6 and TRBJ2-1; 10 nucleotides align to TRBD2. Per the germline V gene, CDR1 is SGHVS and CDR2 is FNYEAQ. Trimming took 0 bases from V and 9 from J; bases not matched to a gene: 5. The CDR3 consists of 15 residues. As DNA, the CDR3 is TGTGCCAGCAGCTTAGCGCTGTCTAGCGGGGGTGAGCAGTTCTTC. This codes for CASSLALSSGGEQFF.

The gene calls are TRBV14 and TRBJ2-3; 8 nucleotides agree with TRBD2. This CDR3 contains 16 residues. V trimming: 1 base; J trimming: 7 bases; junction bases outside the gene matches: 10. Germline V gene sequence: CDR1 SGHDN, CDR2 FVKESK. CDR3 in amino acids: CASSQGSGSTTNTQYF. Written as DNA, the CDR3 is TGTGCCAGCAGCCAAGGAAGCGGGAGCACTACCAATACGCAGTATTTT.

This chain uses TRBV29-1 with TRBJ2-5; 8 bases are a match to TRBD1. CDR1 SQVTM and CDR2 ANQGSEA come from the germline V gene. The ends lost 6 bases at V and 5 bases at J; junction bases unmatched: 5. CDR3 size: 12 residues. For the CDR3, the DNA is TGCAGCGTGGCGACAGGGGCGGAGACCCAGTACTTC. Translating gives CSVATGAETQYF. Combining the CDR3 with reference TRBV29-1 and TRBJ2-5 gives the whole variable domain SAVISQKPSRDICQRGTSLTIQCQVDSQVTMMFWYRQQPGQSLTLIATANQGSEATYESGFVIDKFPISRPNLTFSTLTVSNMSPEDSSIYLCSVATGAETQYFGPGTRLLVL.

The chain couples TRBV3-1 (or the pseudogene TRBV3-2) to TRBJ1-4, with TRBD1 as a possible D gene (6 bases). Deletions cut 4 bases from V and 0 bases from J, with 9 bases between. The CDR3 contains 15 residues. Germline V gene lookup returns CDR1 LGHDT and CDR2 YNNKEL (reference sequence). The CDR3 DNA is TGTGCCAGCAGCCTTCGACAGGCAACTAATGAAAAACTGTTTTTT. This gives the protein CASSLRQATNEKLFF.

The CDR3 sequence is CASSQDGKLAGKSFF. In DNA, the CDR3 is TGCGCCAGCAGCCAAGATGGGAAACTAGCGGGAAAGTCGTTCTTC. The rearrangement joins TRBV4-1 to TRBJ2-1; TRBD2 agrees at 10 bases. The CDR3 has 15 residues. CDR1 is MGHRA, CDR2 YSYEKL, per germline. V shed 0 bases, J shed 15 bases, and the junction held 11 bases outside the gene matches.

The chain is built from TRBV11-2 and TRBJ1-2; the D is unclear. Deletions cut 0 bases from V and 2 bases from J, with 10 bases between. Germline CDR1 SGHAT, CDR2 FQNNGV. This CDR3 region has 15 residues. The CDR3 nucleotides read TGTGCCAGCAGCTTAGATTGGGCAGCCAACTATGGCTACACCTTC. It yields the protein CASSLDWAANYGYTF. Supplemented by reference TRBV11-2 and TRBJ1-2, the full variable domain reads EAGVAQSPRYKIIEKRQSVAFWCNPISGHATLYWYQQILGQGPKLLIQFQNNGVVDDSQLPKDRFSAERLKGVDSTLKIQPAKLEDSAVYLCASSLDWAANYGYTFGSGTRLTVV.

The chain couples TRBV9 to TRBJ1-1, with 7 bases matching TRBD1. CDR1 is SGDLS, CDR2 YYNGEE, per germline. This CDR3 has 16 amino acids. V shed 0 bases and J 4 bases; nucleotides not matched to a gene: 9. Written as DNA, the CDR3 is TGTGCCAGCAGCGTAGCTCCAGGGGGTGAGGGCACTGAAGCTTTCTTT. Translated, it gives CASSVAPGGEGTEAFF. Together with reference TRBV9 and TRBJ1-1, the CDR3 gives the full variable domain: DSGVTQTPKHLITATGQRVTLRCSPRSGDLSVYWYQQSLDQGLQFLIQYYNGEERAKGNILERFSAQQFPDLHSELNLSSLELGDSALYFCASSVAPGGEGTEAFFGQGTRLTVV.

This rearrangement joins TRBV3-1 (or the pseudogene TRBV3-2) to TRBJ2-5; the D gene is possibly TRBD2 (6 bases). This CDR3 has 14 residues. Trimming left V 4 bases short and J 5 bases short, with 14 bases between. Germline-derived CDR1 and CDR2 are LGHDT and YNNKEL (reference sequence). The CDR3 loop reads CASSLPAGAETQYF. The CDR3 DNA is TGTGCCAGCAGCCTACCAGCGGGCGCGGAGACCCAGTACTTC.

This rearrangement joins TRBV29-1 to TRBJ2-7, with 8 bases fitting TRBD1. The CDR3 length is 12 residues. Germline trimming cut 7 bases from V and 2 bases from J; bases unmatched to any gene: 4. CDR1 and CDR2 (germline): SQVTM, ANQGSEA. CDR3 DNA sequence: TGCAGCGCCGGGACAGGAGCCTACGAGCAGTACTTC. Protein: CSAGTGAYEQYF.

This clone occurred a few times. The gene calls are TRBV19 and TRBJ1-4, with 8 bases aligning to TRBD1. V shed 2 bases, J shed 6 bases, and the junction held 2 bases outside the gene matches. This CDR3 spans 14 amino acids. Germline assignment: CDR1 LNHDA and CDR2 SQIVND (reference sequence). CDR3 residues: CASSISGGDEKLFF. Written as DNA, the CDR3 is TGTGCCAGTAGTATATCAGGGGGCGATGAAAAACTGTTTTTT. The complete variable domain, with remaining parts taken from reference TRBV19 and TRBJ1-4, reads DGGITQSPKYLFRKEGQNVTLSCEQNLNHDAMYWYRQDPGQGLRLIYYSQIVNDFQKGDIAEGYSVSREKKESFPLTVTSAQKNPTAFYLCASSISGGDEKLFFGSGTQLSVL.

This chain links TRBV5-4 with TRBJ2-1; 8 bases are a match to TRBD2. After removal of 3 bases from V and 2 bases from J, the junction contained 4 bases not matched to a gene. This CDR3 comprises 15 residues. Germline values: CDR1 SGHNT, CDR2 YYREEE (reference sequence). CDR3 DNA: TGTGCCAGCAGCTCCAGCGGGAGCCCCTACAATGAGCAGTTCTTC. Translated, it gives CASSSSGSPYNEQFF.

This sequence joins TRBV18 and TRBJ2-3; the D gene is possibly TRBD2 (5 bases). The CDR3 contains 13 residues. The germline V and J ends were trimmed by 4 bases and 2 bases, with 7 bases remaining between them. The germline V gene has CDR1 KGHSH and CDR2 LQKENI. CDR3 bases: TGTGCCAGCTCACTCCGGGACACAGATACGCAGTATTTT. Its protein product is CASSLRDTDTQYF.

The V and J genes are TRBV6-5 and TRBJ1-2; TRBD1 matches at 9 bases. The CDR3 contains 12 residues. In germline, CDR1 is MNHEY, CDR2 SVGAGI. The V gene end was trimmed by 8 bases and the J gene end by 6 bases; junction bases not matched to a gene: 4. CDR3 sequence: CASYTGGNGYTF. DNA of the CDR3: TGTGCCAGCTATACAGGGGGCAATGGCTACACCTTC.

The chain links TRBV19 to TRBJ1-5; TRBD1 aligns across 9 bases. Trimming took 6 bases from V and 7 from J; bases not matched to a gene: 7. This CDR3 is 14 amino acids long. Germline CDR1 and CDR2: LNHDA and SQIVND (reference sequence). The CDR3 loop reads CASSLTGGGQPQHF. CDR3 in DNA: TGTGCCAGTAGCCTGACAGGGGGAGGGCAGCCCCAGCATTTT. Variable domain in full (rest from reference TRBV19 and TRBJ1-5): DGGITQSPKYLFRKEGQNVTLSCEQNLNHDAMYWYRQDPGQGLRLIYYSQIVNDFQKGDIAEGYSVSREKKESFPLTVTSAQKNPTAFYLCASSLTGGGQPQHFGDGTRLSIL.

The chain is built from TRBV19 and TRBJ1-6; 8 bases are a match to TRBD1. The ends lost 5 bases at V and 7 bases at J; junction bases unmatched: 4. The CDR3 contains 14 residues. CDR1 LNHDA and CDR2 SQIVND come from the germline V gene (reference sequence). The CDR3 sequence is CASSGGQGNSPLHF. The CDR3 nucleotides read TGTGCCAGTAGTGGCGGACAGGGAAATTCACCCCTCCACTTT.

The chain's CDR3 is CASSQDGRAQAPLHF. In DNA form, the CDR3 reads TGTGCCAGCAGCCAAGATGGCAGGGCCCAGGCACCCCTCCACTTT. The chain has TRBV3-1 (or the pseudogene TRBV3-2) and TRBJ1-6; D is possibly TRBD1 (5 bases). Germline V CDR1 and CDR2: LGHDT, YNNKEL (reference sequence). Deletions cut 0 bases from V and 11 bases from J, with 14 bases between. The CDR3 extends over 15 amino acids.

V usage is TRBV10-3 and J usage is TRBJ1-5; no clear D. Germline V lookup: CDR1 ENHRY, CDR2 SYGVKD. The CDR3 contains 13 residues. V was shortened by 6 bases and J by 4 bases, with 10 bases between the two germline ends. The CDR3 bases are TGTGCCATCAGAGGTGCGGGTAATCAGCCCCAGCATTTT. Translated, it gives CAIRGAGNQPQHF.

The rearrangement joins TRBV24-1 to TRBJ2-3; TRBD1 aligns across 7 bases. CDR1 is KGHDR, CDR2 SFDVKD, per germline. CDR3 length equals 16 residues. V lost 3 bases to trimming and J lost 0 bases; unmatched junction nucleotides: 5. The CDR3 sequence: CATSDGGQASTDTQYF. As DNA, the CDR3 is TGTGCCACCAGTGATGGCGGACAGGCCAGCACAGATACGCAGTATTTT.